The next 16 T cell receptor beta chains were all read from a single sample in a study of cytomegalovirus exposure and HLA in healthy donors. Sequencing used immunoSEQ multiplex PCR; TCRdb keeps in-frame clones, though not all of them. The sample yields around 70,000 clones, roughly 94% seen once. Material: PBMCs. Receptors originate from a woman between 18 and 29 years old in good health and CMV-seronegative.

The rearrangement joins TRBV28 to TRBJ2-7; TRBD1 matches 9 bases. The CDR3 length is 14 residues. Germline V gene lookup returns CDR1 MDHEN and CDR2 SYDVKM. V shed 3 bases and J 3 bases; nucleotides not matched to a gene: 3. The CDR3 DNA follows: TGTGCCAGCAGTTTGGGGACAGGGTTCTACGAGCAGTACTTC. This sequence encodes CASSLGTGFYEQYF.

The chain is built from TRBV5-1 and TRBJ2-1; D call uncertain. Germline V gene lookup returns CDR1 SGHRS and CDR2 YFSETQ. The CDR3 length is 11 residues. V was cut by 1 base and J by 9 bases, with 5 bases left in between. The CDR3 reads CASSLWSEQFF. For the CDR3, the DNA is TGCGCCAGCAGCTTGTGGAGTGAGCAGTTCTTC.

This chain links TRBV19 with TRBJ2-7; D perhaps matches TRBD2 (6 bases). This CDR3 comprises 18 residues. Trimming shortened V by 10 bases and J by 3 bases, and 31 bases separated the two germline ends. Germline CDR1 and CDR2: LNHDA and SQIVND (reference sequence). CDR3 loop: CATWGTDPKDRRDYEQYF. The CDR3 DNA is TGTGCCACCTGGGGTACGGACCCCAAAGATCGGCGGGACTACGAGCAGTACTTC.

V usage is TRBV28 and J usage is TRBJ1-2, with TRBD1 identical over 7 bases. CDR3 length: 15 amino acids. Unmatched junction bases numbered 12, after V lost 3 bases and J lost 8 bases. Per the germline V gene, CDR1 is MDHEN and CDR2 is SYDVKM. CDR3 bases: TGTGCCAGCAGTTTCCGGGACAGAATTCTGACCGGCTACACCTTC. The encoded protein is CASSFRDRILTGYTF.

J is TRBJ2-7 and V is TRBV19; 12 nucleotides align to TRBD1. There are 14 residues in the CDR3. Germline trimming cut 7 bases from V and 4 bases from J; bases unmatched to any gene: 5. Germline V gives CDR1 LNHDA, CDR2 SQIVND (reference sequence). The CDR3: CASTPGQGAYEQYF. CDR3 nucleotides: TGTGCCAGTACCCCGGGACAGGGGGCGTACGAGCAGTACTTC.

This sequence joins TRBV6-6 and TRBJ2-5; a possible D gene is TRBD2 (5 bases). CDR1 and CDR2 from the germline V gene are MNHNY and SVGAGI (reference sequence). V lost 5 bases and J 5 bases, leaving 12 bases between the germline ends. This CDR3 contains 13 residues. The CDR3 nucleotides are TGTGCCAGCAGTCGGGATCGTAGGGAGACCCAGTACTTC. Protein product: CASSRDRRETQYF.

The rearrangement joins TRBV4-1 to TRBJ1-1; 8 nucleotides align to TRBD1. The CDR3 length is 14 residues. Trimming removed 2 bases from V and 4 bases from J; junction bases left unmatched: 3. Germline V gene data show CDR1 as MGHRA and CDR2 as YSYEKL. In DNA, the CDR3 is TGCGCCAGCAGCCAACGACAGGGGAGCACTGAAGCTTTCTTT. This translates into CASSQRQGSTEAFF.

CDR3 DNA sequence: TGTGCCAGCGCACCGACAGGGGCGCGCAATCAGCCCCAGCATTTT. It yields the protein CASAPTGARNQPQHF. The chain couples TRBV28 to TRBJ1-5, with 8 bases lining up with TRBD1. The CDR3 totals 15 residues. V gave up 8 bases and J gave up 2 bases; unmatched junction bases: 8. From germline, CDR1 is MDHEN and CDR2 SYDVKM.

V usage is TRBV5-8 and J usage is TRBJ1-6; D not certain. The CDR3 runs 16 residues. Germline V gene data show CDR1 as SGHTS and CDR2 as YDEGEE. With 3 bases removed from V and 0 bases from J, the gap between germline ends came to 10 bases. The CDR3 loop reads CASSYDTSSYNSPLHF. The CDR3, as DNA: TGTGCCAGCAGCTATGACACGAGCTCCTATAATTCACCCCTCCACTTT. The full variable domain, rest sourced from reference TRBV5-8 and TRBJ1-6, is EAGVTQSPTHLIKTRGQQATLRCSPISGHTSVYWYQQALGLGLQFLLWYDEGEERNRGNFPPRFSGRQFPNYSSELNVNALELEDSALYLCASSYDTSSYNSPLHFGNGTRLTVT.

The chain combines TRBV4-1 with TRBJ2-1; 10 bases match TRBD1. Germline CDR1 is MGHRA and CDR2 is YSYEKL. CDR3 length: 17 residues. V gave up 3 bases and J gave up 7 bases; unmatched junction bases: 12. The CDR3 sequence: CASSQGIPRDRGNEQFF. The CDR3 DNA follows: TGCGCCAGCAGCCAGGGGATACCCCGGGACAGGGGTAATGAGCAGTTCTTC.

The V call is TRBV18, the J call TRBJ2-7, with D perhaps TRBD1 (6 bases). V lost 2 bases, J lost 3 bases, and 8 bases lay in between. This CDR3 spans 13 amino acids. Germline V CDR1 and CDR2: KGHSH, LQKENI. Here the CDR3 reads CASSPSGDYEQYF. The CDR3 bases are TGTGCCAGCTCACCATCAGGGGACTACGAGCAGTACTTC.

V usage is TRBV9 and J usage is TRBJ2-2, with 7 nucleotides matching TRBD2. The CDR3 loop spans 15 amino acids. V lost 6 bases, J lost 5 bases, and 10 bases stayed unmatched. Looked up from germline, CDR1 is SGDLS and CDR2 is YYNGEE. The chain's CDR3 is CASNGGEHWTGELFF. CDR3 bases: TGTGCCAGCAATGGGGGGGAACATTGGACCGGGGAGCTGTTTTTT.

This clone was seen more than once but under ten times. The chain couples TRBV7-8 to TRBJ1-2, with a tentative D call TRBD1 (6 bases). This CDR3 comprises 12 residues. The V gene lost 1 base and the J gene lost 8 bases, with 8 bases spanning the gap. The germline V gene encodes CDR1 SGHVS and CDR2 FQNEAQ. CDR3 amino acids: CASSLVQGGYTF. DNA for the CDR3: TGTGCCAGCAGCTTAGTCCAGGGGGGCTACACCTTC.

The rearrangement joins TRBV7-9 to TRBJ2-7, with 9 bases that match TRBD1. Germline CDR1 SEHNR, CDR2 FQNEAQ (reference sequence). This CDR3 comprises 14 residues. The J segment lost 5 bases and the V segment lost 5 bases, leaving 7 bases of the junction unmatched. This chain's CDR3 is CASSHPGQGDEQYF. CDR3 nucleotide sequence: TGTGCCAGCAGCCACCCGGGACAGGGTGACGAGCAGTACTTC.

This rearrangement joins TRBV4-1 to TRBJ2-5; 7 bases align to TRBD2. Germline-derived CDR1 and CDR2 are MGHRA and YSYEKL. V shed 3 bases, J shed 4 bases, and the junction held 11 bases outside the gene matches. The CDR3 extends over 16 amino acids. Here the CDR3 DNA reads TGCGCCAGCAGCCATCTGGGGGGGTTCCCAAGAGAGACCCAGTACTTC. It translates to CASSHLGGFPRETQYF.

This sequence joins TRBV28 and TRBJ1-5; 8 bases agree with TRBD1. There are 16 residues in the CDR3. V dropped 1 base and J dropped 3; count of bases not matched to a gene: 5. Germline assignment: CDR1 MDHEN and CDR2 SYDVKM. The CDR3 loop is CASSLFGTGHNQPQHF. CDR3 nucleotides: TGTGCCAGCAGTTTATTCGGGACAGGTCACAATCAGCCCCAGCATTTT.